Listed here are 30 T cell receptor beta chains from one sample, sequenced in a study of OX40 agonist ivuxolimab in advanced cancers. Profiling relied on immunoSEQ multiplex PCR, and the TCRdb table lists in-frame clones only, not all of them. The data show 75,000 to 95,000 clones, about 87% seen once. The starting material was CD4+ or CD8+ T cells sorted from blood, obtained in a trial of the OX40 agonist ivuxolimab. The receptors shown here come from an adult with an advanced solid tumor such as melanoma, head and neck, liver or kidney cancer.

On this clone: Other DNA sequences in the same sample also yield this CDR3. The rearrangement joins TRBV5-1 to TRBJ1-5, with 8 bases aligning to TRBD1. The V gene's germline CDR1 is SGHRS and CDR2 YFSETQ. The length of the CDR3 is 15 residues. The ends lost 4 bases at V and 2 bases at J; junction bases unmatched: 5. DNA for the CDR3: TGCGCCAGCAGCCCTGGACAGGGCGGCAATCAGCCCCAGCATTTT. It encodes CASSPGQGGNQPQHF.

This chain links TRBV28 with TRBJ1-2; D not certain. In germline, CDR1 is MDHEN, CDR2 SYDVKM. The length of the CDR3 is 12 residues. The V end was cut by 4 bases, the J end by 4 bases, with 7 bases between. In nucleotides, the CDR3 is TGTGCCAGCAGTTCCCTGGGCTATGGCTACACCTTC. It codes for CASSSLGYGYTF.

The chain combines TRBV18 with TRBJ2-3, with a weak D call TRBD2 (6 bases). Germline values: CDR1 KGHSH, CDR2 LQKENI. V lost 1 base, J lost 1 base, and 12 bases lay in between. This CDR3 spans 16 amino acids. The CDR3 is CASSPLWGLGTDTQYF. DNA for the CDR3: TGTGCCAGCTCACCACTATGGGGACTGGGCACAGATACGCAGTATTTT.

The V call is TRBV5-5, the J call TRBJ2-2; a weak D match, TRBD1 (7 bases). Trimming shortened V by 3 bases and J by 6 bases, and 12 bases separated the two germline ends. The CDR3 extends over 14 amino acids. Germline CDR1 reads SGHKS; CDR2 reads YYEKEE (reference sequence). Here the CDR3 reads CASSWRGPPGELFF. The CDR3 region has the DNA TGTGCCAGCAGCTGGAGGGGGCCCCCCGGGGAGCTGTTTTTT.

This clone has only a few counts. The V and J genes are TRBV7-3 and TRBJ2-2, with TRBD1 as a possible D gene (6 bases). Between the trimmed V and J ends, which lost 0 bases and 0 bases, there was a span of 8 bases. CDR1 SGHTA and CDR2 FQGTGA come from the germline V gene. The CDR3 runs to 16 residues. The CDR3 protein is CASSLTRTANTGELFF. CDR3 DNA sequence: TGTGCCAGCAGCTTAACGCGGACAGCGAACACCGGGGAGCTGTTTTTT.

CDR3 nucleotides: TGTGCCAGCAGCCTCGACAGGGGCGACTATGGCTACACCTTC. Translating gives CASSLDRGDYGYTF. The chain uses TRBV6-1 and TRBJ1-2; 8 bases map to TRBD1. The CDR3 is 14 amino acids. Per germline, CDR1 MNHNS and CDR2 SASEGT. V dropped 6 bases and J dropped 3; count of bases not matched to a gene: 6.

This chain joins TRBV28 and TRBJ2-3; weak D call: TRBD1 (5 bases). The CDR3 length is 13 residues. The germline V gene has CDR1 MDHEN and CDR2 SYDVKM. Trimming took 7 bases from V and 6 from J, leaving 14 bases between them. The CDR3 region is CASIGRVGDTQYF. The CDR3 DNA follows: TGTGCCAGCATCGGCAGGGTTGGGGATACGCAGTATTTT. Full variable domain (outside the CDR3, taken from reference TRBV28 and TRBJ2-3): DVKVTQSSRYLVKRTGEKVFLECVQDMDHENMFWYRQDPGLGLRLIYFSYDVKMKEKGDIPEGYSVSREKKERFSLILESASTNQTSMYLCASIGRVGDTQYFGPGTRLTVL.

This chain connects TRBV7-7 to TRBJ2-2; D uncertain. The length of the CDR3 is 16 residues. With 5 bases removed from V and 0 bases from J, the gap between germline ends came to 13 bases. CDR1 and CDR2 from the germline V gene are SSHAT and FNYEAQ (reference sequence). CDR3 DNA sequence: TGTGCCAGCAGCCCGGAAGACATCGCGAACACCGGGGAGCTGTTTTTT. It translates to CASSPEDIANTGELFF.

The chain carries TRBV6-1 and TRBJ2-7; D is uncertain. The germline V gene has CDR1 MNHNS and CDR2 SASEGT. Trimming pared 2 bases from V and 6 bases from J, leaving 14 bases between. This CDR3 contains 14 residues. CDR3 in DNA: TGTGCCAGCAGTGAACAGGAAAGGTCCCGCGAGCAGTACTTC. Its protein product is CASSEQERSREQYF.

V gene TRBV7-8 combines with J gene TRBJ2-3, with TRBD1 matching 8 bases. Germline V gene lookup returns CDR1 SGHVS and CDR2 FQNEAQ. The J segment lost 5 bases and the V segment lost 2 bases, leaving 3 bases of the junction unmatched. This CDR3 comprises 14 residues. The CDR3, as DNA: TGTGCCAGCAGCTTAAGGGACAGGAGAGATACGCAGTATTTT. This encodes CASSLRDRRDTQYF.

This sequence joins TRBV29-1 and TRBJ2-3; no reliable D call. The germline CDR1 and CDR2 sequences are SQVTM and ANQGSEA. The CDR3 contains 12 residues. V was clipped by 2 bases and J by 10 bases, with 13 bases between them. CDR3 residues: CSVELGIMAQYF. CDR3 nucleotides: TGCAGCGTTGAACTGGGTATAATGGCGCAGTATTTT.

This chain connects TRBV7-3 to TRBJ1-3, with 7 positions matching TRBD1. The trim removed 1 base at V and 8 bases at J, leaving 17 bases unmatched. Germline-derived CDR1 and CDR2 are SGHTA and FQGTGA. The CDR3 spans 18 residues. The CDR3 is CASSLKRGRRIFMYTIYF. CDR3 coding DNA: TGTGCCAGCAGCTTAAAAAGGGGGCGAAGGATTTTTATGTACACCATATATTTT.

The gene calls are TRBV29-1 and TRBJ2-5; 12 nucleotides line up with TRBD2. CDR1 and CDR2 from the germline V gene are SQVTM and ANQGSEA. The J segment lost 5 bases and the V segment lost 7 bases, leaving 5 bases of the junction unmatched. The CDR3 is made up of 13 amino acids. CDR3 sequence (DNA): TGCAGCGGGGGACTAGCGGGCCGGGAGACCCAGTACTTC. This encodes CSGGLAGRETQYF.

The V gene is TRBV7-2, the J gene TRBJ2-3; TRBD2 matches at 14 bases. CDR3 length: 15 amino acids. The germline gives CDR1 SGHTA, CDR2 FQGNSA. Trimming cost V 5 bases and J 5 bases; bases outside gene matches: 3. In DNA form, the CDR3 reads TGTGCCAGCAGCGTTGGACTAGCGGGAGGAGATACGCAGTATTTT. Translation: CASSVGLAGGDTQYF.

This clone is a singleton in its sample. The rearrangement links TRBV9 to TRBJ2-2; tentative D call: TRBD1 (5 bases). The CDR3 spans 14 residues. Germline-derived CDR1 and CDR2 are SGDLS and YYNGEE. Trimming stripped 0 bases from V and 3 bases from J, with 6 bases between. The CDR3 DNA is TGTGCCAGCAGCGTAGGACAGTACACCGGGGAGCTGTTTTTT. This codes for CASSVGQYTGELFF.

The V and J genes are TRBV5-8 and TRBJ2-7; D perhaps matches TRBD2 (5 bases). The V and J ends lost 2 bases and 7 bases respectively, with 16 bases between them. The CDR3 extends over 14 amino acids. Germline V gene data show CDR1 as SGHTS and CDR2 as YDEGEE. The CDR3 DNA follows: TGTGCCAGCAGCTTAGGTACTCGATCGGGGGAGCAGTACGTC. This encodes CASSLGTRSGEQYV.

The CDR3 is CASSLDGGIYEQYV. The CDR3 coding sequence is TGTGCCAGCAGCTTAGATGGGGGAATCTACGAGCAGTACGTC. The chain uses TRBV11-2 and TRBJ2-7; D could derive from TRBD1 or TRBD2 (5 bases each). Trimming removed 0 bases at V and 3 bases at J, with 9 bases between. The CDR3 has 14 residues. Germline V lookup: CDR1 SGHAT, CDR2 FQNNGV.

As regards this clone: Other DNA sequences of this sample code for an identical CDR3. V is TRBV15 and J is TRBJ2-3, with D uncertain. CDR1 LNHNV and CDR2 YYDKDF come from the germline V gene (reference sequence). The CDR3 consists of 13 residues. The V and J ends lost 0 bases and 3 bases respectively, with 4 bases between them. This chain's CDR3 is CATSRDPTDTQYF. CDR3 DNA: TGTGCCACCAGCAGAGACCCGACAGATACGCAGTATTTT.

The chain couples TRBV4-3 to TRBJ2-2; D may be TRBD1 (5 bases). CDR1 is LGHNA, CDR2 YSLEER, per germline. Deletions cut 1 base from V and 3 bases from J, with 9 bases between. The CDR3 contains 15 residues. As DNA, the CDR3 is TGCGCCAGCAGCCAAGGGACATTAGACACCGGGGAGCTGTTTTTT. This sequence encodes CASSQGTLDTGELFF.

This clone is a singleton in its sample. The chain couples TRBV18 to TRBJ1-4; the match to TRBD1 covers 9 bases. The V segment lost 2 bases and the J segment 0 bases; nucleotides outside the gene matches: 1. The V gene's germline CDR1 is KGHSH and CDR2 LQKENI. The CDR3 is 16 residues long. The CDR3: CASSPGTGTTNEKLFF. The CDR3 DNA reads TGTGCCAGCTCACCAGGGACAGGGACAACTAATGAAAAACTGTTTTTT.

The chain is built from TRBV4-3 and TRBJ1-2; no clear D gene. Trimming removed 1 base at V and 8 bases at J, with 20 bases between. There are 16 residues in the CDR3. Germline CDR1 is LGHNA and CDR2 is YSLEER. As DNA, the CDR3 is TGCGCCAGCAGCCAAGGGCAGGCCGGGCTACTGGGGGGCTACACCTTC. Its translation is CASSQGQAGLLGGYTF.

This sequence joins TRBV6-5 and TRBJ1-5; D is uncertain. The CDR3 runs 13 residues. Trimming removed 6 bases at V and 0 bases at J, with 6 bases between. Germline values: CDR1 MNHEY, CDR2 SVGAGI. CDR3 sequence: CASRKGSNQPQHF. CDR3 coding DNA: TGTGCCAGCAGAAAAGGTAGCAATCAGCCCCAGCATTTT.

The chain is built from TRBV5-5 and TRBJ2-3; D is uncertain. V lost 0 bases to trimming and J lost 1 base, with 12 bases between them. The CDR3 runs to 16 residues. Germline V lookup: CDR1 SGHKS, CDR2 YYEKEE (reference sequence). The CDR3 DNA follows: TGTGCCAGCAGCTTGGATGATTTAGCAGGCACAGATACGCAGTATTTT. Translating gives CASSLDDLAGTDTQYF.

This chain joins TRBV19 and TRBJ2-3; 10 bases are shared with TRBD2. Germline V lookup: CDR1 LNHDA, CDR2 SQIVND (reference sequence). CDR3 size: 13 residues. J lost 8 bases, V lost 5 bases, and 4 bases had no gene match. The CDR3 DNA reads as TGTGCCAGTAGTGGGACTAGCGTCGGTACGCAGTATTTT. Its translation is CASSGTSVGTQYF.

The V and J genes are TRBV7-2 and TRBJ2-7; no firm D call. CDR3 length equals 15 residues. CDR1 SGHTA and CDR2 FQGNSA come from the germline V gene. V lost 2 bases and J 1 base, leaving 12 bases between the germline ends. CDR3 nucleotide sequence: TGTGCCAGCAGCTTATCCCTTCCCCCATCCTACGAGCAGTACTTC. Translation: CASSLSLPPSYEQYF. The full variable domain, rest sourced from reference TRBV7-2 and TRBJ2-7, is GAGVSQSPSNKVTEKGKDVELRCDPISGHTALYWYRQSLGQGLEFLIYFQGNSAPDKSGLPSDRFSAERTGGSVSTLTIQRTQQEDSAVYLCASSLSLPPSYEQYFGPGTRLTVT.

The CDR3 loop is CASSSGLATDTQYF. DNA of the CDR3: TGTGCCAGCAGTTCGGGACTAGCGACAGATACGCAGTATTTT. The chain recombines TRBV11-3 with TRBJ2-3; 10 nucleotides match TRBD2. CDR3 length equals 14 residues. J lost 3 bases, V lost 6 bases, and 3 bases had no gene match. Germline CDR1 and CDR2: SGHNT and YENEEA.

The chain uses TRBV30 and TRBJ2-7; D gene unclear. CDR1 and CDR2 (germline): GTSNPN, SVGIG (reference sequence). The CDR3 loop spans 12 amino acids. The germline V and J ends were trimmed by 0 bases and 2 bases, with 5 bases remaining between them. CDR3 sequence: CAWSVGPYEQYV. The DNA of the CDR3 is TGTGCCTGGAGTGTAGGCCCCTACGAGCAGTACGTC.

This rearrangement joins TRBV14 to TRBJ1-2; D might be TRBD1 (5 bases). The CDR3 extends over 14 amino acids. V was trimmed by 1 base and J by 4 bases, leaving 10 bases between them. CDR1 and CDR2 from the germline V gene are SGHDN and FVKESK. CDR3 sequence (DNA): TGTGCCAGCAGCCAAGTAGGGGTTGGCTATGGCTACACCTTC. Its protein is CASSQVGVGYGYTF.

The rearrangement uses TRBV4-1 and TRBJ2-4, with D possibly being TRBD1 (7 bases). From germline, CDR1 is MGHRA and CDR2 YSYEKL. CDR3 length: 13 residues. V lost 0 bases and J lost 13, with 13 bases in between. The CDR3 region has the DNA TGCGCCAGCAGCCAAGACCAGACAGGGAGGCAGTACTTC. Protein: CASSQDQTGRQYF.

This clone appeared a single time. The V and J genes are TRBV19 and TRBJ2-1; D unresolved. The germline V gene encodes CDR1 LNHDA and CDR2 SQIVND (reference sequence). The V and J ends lost 0 bases and 9 bases respectively, with 9 bases between them. The CDR3 spans 13 residues. The CDR3 protein is CASSIDAVAEQFF. The DNA for the CDR3 is TGTGCCAGTAGTATAGATGCCGTGGCTGAGCAGTTCTTC.